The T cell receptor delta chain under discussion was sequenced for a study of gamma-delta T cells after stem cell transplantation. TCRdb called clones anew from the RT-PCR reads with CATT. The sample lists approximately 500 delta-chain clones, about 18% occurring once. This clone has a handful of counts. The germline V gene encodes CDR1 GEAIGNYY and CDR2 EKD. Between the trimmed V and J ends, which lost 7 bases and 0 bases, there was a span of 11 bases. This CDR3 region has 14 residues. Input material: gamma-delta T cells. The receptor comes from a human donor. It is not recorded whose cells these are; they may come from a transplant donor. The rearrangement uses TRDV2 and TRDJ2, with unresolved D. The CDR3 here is CAWGPRALTAQLFF. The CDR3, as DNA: TGTGCCTGGGGCCCTCGAGCTTTGACAGCACAACTCTTCTTT.